This entry concerns a single T cell receptor (beta chain). This record comes from a study of identifying expanded T cells in peripheral blood. Data came from immunoSEQ multiplex PCR; TCRdb stores just in-frame clones and leaves some out. The table shows about 100,000 clones, with around 88% occurring only once. Germline V gene data show CDR1 as SGHRS and CDR2 as YFSETQ. Trimming pared 3 bases from V and 6 bases from J, leaving 18 bases between. The CDR3 spans 16 residues. The genes are TRBV5-1 and TRBJ2-2; D is perhaps TRBD1 or TRBD2 (7 bases each). Sequenced input: blood. This TCR derives from a person aged 18 to 75 in good health. CDR3 residues: CASSSGGGVSPGELFF. The CDR3 coding sequence is TGCGCCAGCAGCTCAGGGGGGGGCGTTTCCCCCGGGGAGCTGTTTTTT. Full variable domain (outside the CDR3, taken from reference TRBV5-1 and TRBJ2-2): KAGVTQTPRYLIKTRGQQVTLSCSPISGHRSVSWYQQTPGQGLQFLFEYFSETQRNKGNFPGRFSGRQFSNSRSEMNVSTLELGDSALYLCASSSGGGVSPGELFFGEGSRLTVL.